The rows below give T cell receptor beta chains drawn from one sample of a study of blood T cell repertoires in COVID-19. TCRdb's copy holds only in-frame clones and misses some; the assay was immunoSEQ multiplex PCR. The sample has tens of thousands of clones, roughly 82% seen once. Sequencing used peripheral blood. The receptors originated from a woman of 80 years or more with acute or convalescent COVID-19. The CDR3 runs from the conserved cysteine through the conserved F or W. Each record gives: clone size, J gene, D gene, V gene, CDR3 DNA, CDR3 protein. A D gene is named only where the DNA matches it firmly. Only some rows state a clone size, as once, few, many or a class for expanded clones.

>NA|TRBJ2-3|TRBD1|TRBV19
TGTGCCAGCTCTACAGGGGGCACAGATACGCAGTATTTT
CASSTGGTDTQYF
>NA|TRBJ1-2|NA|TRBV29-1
TGCAGCGTGTTAGGGGGTCGGGGCTACACCTTC
CSVLGGRGYTF
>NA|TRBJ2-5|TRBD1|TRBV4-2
TGTGCCAGCAGCCAAGGGACAGGAGAGACCCAGTACTTC
CASSQGTGETQYF
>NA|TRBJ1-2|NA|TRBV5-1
TGCGCCAGCAGCTACGACAATAACTATGGCTACACCTTC
CASSYDNNYGYTF
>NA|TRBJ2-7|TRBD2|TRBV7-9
TGTGCCAGCAGTACTAGACTAGCGAACGAGCAGTACTTC
CASSTRLANEQYF
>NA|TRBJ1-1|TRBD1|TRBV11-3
TGTGCCAGCAGCCCGGGACAGGGGGATGTGAACACTGAAGCTTTCTTT
CASSPGQGDVNTEAFF
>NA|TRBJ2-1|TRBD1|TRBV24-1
TGTGCCACCAGTGACAAAACAGGGGGCCGAGGTTGGAATGAGCAGTTCTTC
CATSDKTGGRGWNEQFF
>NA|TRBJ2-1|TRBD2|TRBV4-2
TGTGCCAGCAGCCAGGCAAGCGGGAGAAGGGATGAGCAGTTCTTC
CASSQASGRRDEQFF
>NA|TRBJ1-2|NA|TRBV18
TGTGCCAGCTCACCACCGGGGGACACTAACTATGGCTACACCTTC
CASSPPGDTNYGYTF
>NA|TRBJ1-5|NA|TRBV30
TGTGCCTGGAGCGCCCCGGTCCCGAGGGCCCAGCATTTT
CAWSAPVPRAQHF
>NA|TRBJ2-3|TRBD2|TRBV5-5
TGTGCCAGCAGCGCCGGGGGGGCAGTCAGAATAGATACGCAGTATTTT
CASSAGGAVRIDTQYF
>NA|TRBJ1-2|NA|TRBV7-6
TGTGCCAGCAGCTTACAGGGGTCCGTGGACTATGGCTACACCTTC
CASSLQGSVDYGYTF
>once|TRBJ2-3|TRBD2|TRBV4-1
TGCGCCAGCAGCCAAGAAAGTGGACTAGCCACAGATACGCAGTATTTT
CASSQESGLATDTQYF
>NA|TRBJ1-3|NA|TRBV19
TGTGCCAGTAGTAGTGGTGGAGTCTCTGGAAACACCATATATTTT
CASSSGGVSGNTIYF
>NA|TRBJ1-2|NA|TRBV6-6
TGTGCCAGCAGTAACCCAGACAGGACCTATGGCTACACCTTC
CASSNPDRTYGYTF
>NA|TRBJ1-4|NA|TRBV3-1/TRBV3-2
TGTGCCAGCAGCTCTCTGACAGGCGTCAGTGAAAAACTGTTTTTT
CASSSLTGVSEKLFF
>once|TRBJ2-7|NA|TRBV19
TGTGCCAGTAGTACCGGGTCTTTCTTATACTCCTACGAGCAGTACTTC
CASSTGSFLYSYEQYF
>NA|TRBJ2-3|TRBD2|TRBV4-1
TGCGCCAGCAGCCAAGGGGGACTAGCGGGTCGCACAGATACGCAGTATTTT
CASSQGGLAGRTDTQYF
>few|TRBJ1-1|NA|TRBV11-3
TGTGCCAGCAGCTTAGTAGGGGGGGGTGGCACTGAAGCTTTCTTT
CASSLVGGGGTEAFF
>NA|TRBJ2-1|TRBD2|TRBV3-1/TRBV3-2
TGTGCCAGCAGCCAAGTGATAAGCGGGGGGGCTGGTGAGCAGTTCTTC
CASSQVISGGAGEQFF
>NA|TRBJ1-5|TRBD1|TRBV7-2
TGTGCCAGCAGCTTAGACGAGGGGGCGCATCAGCCCCAGCATTTT
CASSLDEGAHQPQHF
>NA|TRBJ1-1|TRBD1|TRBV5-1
TGCGCCAGCAGCTTGGGCCAGGGGGCGGTTGAAGCTTTCTTT
CASSLGQGAVEAFF
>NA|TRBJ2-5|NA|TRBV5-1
TGCGCCAGCAGCTTTGAGCAGTCAGCAGGGACCCAGTACTTC
CASSFEQSAGTQYF
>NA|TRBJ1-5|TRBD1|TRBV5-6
TGTGCCAGCAGCCATCGGGACAGTTATCAGCCCCAGCATTTT
CASSHRDSYQPQHF
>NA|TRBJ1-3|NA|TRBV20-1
TGCAGTGCTAGTTATAGGACACTTGGAAACACCATATATTTT
CSASYRTLGNTIYF
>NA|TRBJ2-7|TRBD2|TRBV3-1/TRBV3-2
TGTGCCAGCAGCCAAGACGGGGGACTAGCGGCCTACGAGCAGTACTTC
CASSQDGGLAAYEQYF
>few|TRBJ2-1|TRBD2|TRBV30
TGTGCCTGGAGACTAGCGGGAGGTAACAATGAGCAGTTCTTC
CAWRLAGGNNEQFF